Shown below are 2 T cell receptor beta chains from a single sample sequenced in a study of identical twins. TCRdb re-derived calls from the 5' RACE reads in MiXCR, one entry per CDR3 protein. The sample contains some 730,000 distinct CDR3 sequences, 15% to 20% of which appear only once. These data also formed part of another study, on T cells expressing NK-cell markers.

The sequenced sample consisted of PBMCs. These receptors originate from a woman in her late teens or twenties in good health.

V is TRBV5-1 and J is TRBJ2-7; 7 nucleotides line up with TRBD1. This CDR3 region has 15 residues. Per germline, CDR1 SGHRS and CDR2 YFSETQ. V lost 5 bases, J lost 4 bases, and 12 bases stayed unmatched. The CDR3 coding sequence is TGCGCCAGCAGTTCCTACCCGGGACAGAGATACGAGCAGTACTTC. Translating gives CASSSYPGQRYEQYF.

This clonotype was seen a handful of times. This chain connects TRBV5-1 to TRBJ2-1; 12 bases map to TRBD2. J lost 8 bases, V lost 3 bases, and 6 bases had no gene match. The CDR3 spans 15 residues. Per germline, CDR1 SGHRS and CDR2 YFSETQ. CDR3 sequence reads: CASSSRLAGVDEQFF. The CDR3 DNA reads TGCGCCAGCAGCTCCCGACTAGCGGGAGTTGATGAGCAGTTCTTC.